The 9 T cell receptor beta chains listed next were all sequenced from one sample in a study of regulatory T cells in long-lasting Graves disease. Noted time point: persistent/refractory GD, antithyroid drugs over 5 years with positive TRAb. The authors made the TCR library using RNA they extracted from PBMCs. TCR beta libraries were built with iRepertoire HTBI primers and Arm-PCR of CDR3 regions. TCRdb reprocessed the multiplex PCR reads via MiXCR and lists one record per CDR3 protein. The sample consists of 650,000 to 700,000 distinct CDR3 sequences, 25% to 35% of them appearing once. The material sequenced was peripheral blood mononuclear cells (PBMCs), taken when the disease was refractory, from a patient treated with antithyroid drugs. The receptors originated from a female donor with Graves disease.

This clonotype was recorded at least ten times. The rearrangement joins TRBV29-1 to TRBJ1-2; 9 bases agree with TRBD1. This CDR3 comprises 15 residues. Trimming cost V 0 bases and J 7 bases; bases outside gene matches: 9. Germline CDR1 is SQVTM and CDR2 is ANQGSEA. CDR3 nucleotides: TGCAGCGTTGAAGATCGCGGGTCACAGGGGGCTGGCTACACCTTC. It codes for CSVEDRGSQGAGYTF.

The V gene is TRBV10-1, the J gene TRBJ1-5; 9 positions match TRBD1. V shed 2 bases, J shed 5 bases, and the junction held 7 bases outside the gene matches. Germline V gene sequence: CDR1 WNHNN, CDR2 SYGVQD (reference sequence). This CDR3 is 16 amino acids long. CDR3: CASSEPGQGKDQPQHF. CDR3 DNA: TGCGCCAGCAGTGAGCCTGGACAGGGGAAAGATCAGCCCCAGCATTTT.

This clonotype occurred a few times. The chain carries TRBV7-2 and TRBJ2-7; D is undetermined. From germline, CDR1 is SGHTA and CDR2 FQGNSA. CDR3 size: 13 residues. V lost 5 bases and J 3 bases, leaving 11 bases between the germline ends. The DNA of the CDR3 is TGTGCCAGCAGCGCCTTGACCGTCTACGAGCAGTACTTC. This encodes CASSALTVYEQYF.

The chain employs TRBV18 and TRBJ1-1; possible D gene TRBD1, 5 bases. V lost 3 bases to trimming and J lost 0 bases, with 14 bases between them. Germline V gene sequence: CDR1 KGHSH, CDR2 LQKENI. The CDR3 sequence is 16 residues long. This chain's CDR3 is CASSPGQGKMNTEAFF. CDR3 nucleotides: TGTGCCAGCTCACCGGGGCAGGGCAAGATGAACACTGAAGCTTTCTTT. Looking up the rest from reference TRBV18 and TRBJ1-1 gives the full variable domain: NAGVMQNPRHLVRRRGQEARLRCSPMKGHSHVYWYRQLPEEGLKFMVYLQKENIIDESGMPKERFSAEFPKEGPSILRIQQVVRGDSAAYFCASSPGQGKMNTEAFFGQGTRLTVV.

The chain has TRBV9 and TRBJ2-2; D might be TRBD1 or TRBD2, each matching 5 bases. The CDR3 is made up of 15 amino acids. Germline CDR1 SGDLS, CDR2 YYNGEE. V lost 0 bases to trimming and J lost 5 bases, with 11 bases between them. CDR3 protein: CASSVGAGTTGELFF. DNA of the CDR3: TGTGCCAGCAGCGTAGGGGCCGGGACGACCGGGGAGCTGTTTTTT. The whole variable domain, remainder taken from reference TRBV9 and TRBJ2-2, is DSGVTQTPKHLITATGQRVTLRCSPRSGDLSVYWYQQSLDQGLQFLIQYYNGEERAKGNILERFSAQQFPDLHSELNLSSLELGDSALYFCASSVGAGTTGELFFGEGSRLTVL.

This clonotype was picked up many times. The V call is TRBV28, the J call TRBJ1-1; weak D call: TRBD1 (5 bases). Per germline, CDR1 MDHEN and CDR2 SYDVKM. CDR3 length: 12 amino acids. Trimming removed 3 bases from V and 11 bases from J, with 13 bases in between. The CDR3 spells CASSLAGYTAFF. CDR3 nucleotides: TGTGCCAGCAGTTTGGCAGGGTATACGGCTTTCTTT.

This clonotype came up a few times. V usage is TRBV29-1 and J usage is TRBJ1-2; tentative D call: TRBD1 (6 bases). There are 14 residues in the CDR3. V was trimmed by 4 bases and J by 9 bases, leaving 21 bases between them. Germline V gene data show CDR1 as SQVTM and CDR2 as ANQGSEA. CDR3 region: CSVGPDRTTRSYTF. CDR3 nucleotides: TGCAGCGTTGGCCCTGACAGGACAACTAGGAGCTACACCTTC.

The rearrangement uses TRBV7-9 and TRBJ1-1, with D tentatively TRBD1 (6 bases). Trimming took 3 bases from V and 2 from J, leaving 16 bases between them. CDR3 length: 16 residues. Germline V gene sequence: CDR1 SEHNR, CDR2 FQNEAQ (reference sequence). The CDR3 DNA is TGTGCCAGCAGCTTGGCTAGCCTCAGGGGCAACACTGAAGCTTTCTTT. This encodes CASSLASLRGNTEAFF.

The chain recombines TRBV12-3 or TRBV12-4 with TRBJ2-5; 14 bases align to TRBD2. The CDR3 has 16 amino acids. J gave up 5 bases and V 4 bases, and 6 bases lay outside the gene matches. The CDR3 region is CASSSGTSGSGETQYF. As DNA, the CDR3 is TGTGCCAGCAGTTCCGGGACTAGCGGGAGTGGTGAGACCCAGTACTTC.